Following are 31 T cell receptor beta chains from one sample sequenced in a study of cytomegalovirus exposure and HLA in healthy donors. 60 Vbeta and 13 Jbeta primers were used in PCR. Sequenced by immunoSEQ multiplex PCR; TCRdb stores in-frame clones only, minus some. In all, the sample yields about 70,000 clones. Sequencing was done on a sample of PBMCs. All receptors come from a female donor in good health and CMV-seropositive.

The J gene is TRBJ1-1, the V gene TRBV11-3, with 8 bases aligning to TRBD1. Germline V lookup: CDR1 SGHNT, CDR2 YENEEA. CDR3 length equals 14 residues. V lost 5 bases, J lost 2 bases, and 4 bases stayed unmatched. The CDR3 bases are TGTGCCAGCAGCCTCGGACAGGGAAACACTGAAGCTTTCTTT. This codes for CASSLGQGNTEAFF. The complete variable domain, with remaining parts taken from reference TRBV11-3 and TRBJ1-1, reads EAGVVQSPRYKIIEKKQPVAFWCNPISGHNTLYWYLQNLGQGPELLIRYENEEAVDDSQLPKDRFSAERLKGVDSTLKIQPAELGDSAVYLCASSLGQGNTEAFFGQGTRLTVV.

The V gene is TRBV7-3, the J gene TRBJ2-3; D is undetermined. From germline, CDR1 is SGHTA and CDR2 FQGTGA. V shed 2 bases and J shed 0 bases, with 6 bases lying between them. This CDR3 is 14 amino acids long. CDR3 sequence reads: CASSLGQSTDTQYF. Written as DNA, the CDR3 is TGTGCCAGCAGCTTAGGCCAGAGCACAGATACGCAGTATTTT. The full variable domain, its missing parts supplied by reference TRBV7-3 and TRBJ2-3, is GAGVSQTPSNKVTEKGKYVELRCDPISGHTALYWYRQSLGQGPEFLIYFQGTGAADDSGLPNDRFFAVRPEGSVSTLKIQRTERGDSAVYLCASSLGQSTDTQYFGPGTRLTVL.

This rearrangement joins TRBV27 to TRBJ1-1; no definite D call. The V end was cut by 2 bases, the J end by 4 bases, with 20 bases between. The germline V gene encodes CDR1 MNHEY and CDR2 SMNVEV (reference sequence). There are 17 residues in the CDR3. The CDR3 region has the DNA TGTGCCAGCAGTTTAGCTGGTTTGGGGAAAGGGAGCACTGAAGCTTTCTTT. It translates to CASSLAGLGKGSTEAFF.

The chain carries TRBV4-1 and TRBJ2-3; D might be TRBD2 (6 bases). CDR3 length equals 15 residues. With 4 bases removed from V and 0 bases from J, the gap between germline ends came to 11 bases. CDR1 MGHRA and CDR2 YSYEKL come from the germline V gene. The DNA for the CDR3 is TGCGCCAGCAGCCCTATGGGGGGAAGCACAGATACGCAGTATTTT. Translation gives CASSPMGGSTDTQYF.

Points on this clone: Other DNA sequences in the sample encode the same CDR3. This chain connects TRBV6-5 to TRBJ1-6; 7 nucleotides agree with TRBD1. With 8 bases clipped from V and 3 bases from J, the junction kept 4 bases outside the gene matches. The CDR3 loop spans 14 amino acids. Germline V gene lookup returns CDR1 MNHEY and CDR2 SVGAGI. This CDR3 is CASGDSHYNSPLHF. The CDR3 DNA reads TGTGCCAGCGGGGACAGCCACTATAATTCACCCCTCCACTTT.

This sequence joins TRBV7-6 and TRBJ1-2; no reliable D call. Germline-derived CDR1 and CDR2 are SGHVS and FNYEAQ. The length of the CDR3 is 13 residues. Trimming shortened V by 4 bases and J by 6 bases, and 12 bases separated the two germline ends. In nucleotides, the CDR3 is TGTGCCAGCAGCTACCCACTGGTGGATGGCTACACCTTC. Translation gives CASSYPLVDGYTF.

The chain links TRBV19 to TRBJ1-1; TRBD1 matches 7 bases. This CDR3 is 14 amino acids long. Germline lookup yields CDR1 LNHDA and CDR2 SQIVND (reference sequence). Trimming took 7 bases from V and 2 from J; bases not matched to a gene: 7. CDR3 loop: CASTFDRVNTEAFF. CDR3 bases: TGTGCCAGTACTTTTGACAGGGTAAACACTGAAGCTTTCTTT.

The rearrangement uses TRBV29-1 and TRBJ2-1; 9 positions match TRBD2. The V gene end was trimmed by 7 bases and the J gene end by 5 bases; junction bases not matched to a gene: 6. CDR3 size: 13 residues. Germline assignment: CDR1 SQVTM and CDR2 ANQGSEA. The CDR3, as DNA: TGCAGCGGCGGGGGGGCATCCGACAATGAGCAGTTCTTC. It is translated as CSGGGASDNEQFF.

The chain couples TRBV7-2 to TRBJ2-7; TRBD2 matches at 11 bases. Unmatched junction bases numbered 9, after V lost 5 bases and J lost 6 bases. The CDR3 sequence is 15 residues long. The V gene's germline CDR1 is SGHTA and CDR2 FQGNSA. The CDR3 sequence is CASSLLAGGGLEQYF. CDR3 DNA sequence: TGTGCCAGCAGCCTTCTAGCGGGGGGAGGGCTCGAGCAGTACTTC.

Points on this clone: Relative to the germline gene, one junction end is altered; a read error may explain this. The chain recombines TRBV4-2 with TRBJ2-7; possibly TRBD2 for D (5 bases). The CDR3 is 12 residues long. Germline CDR1 reads LGHNA; CDR2 reads YNFKEQ. The DNA of the CDR3 is TGTGCCAGCAGAAGGGCCGACTACGAGCGGTACTTC. Amino acid sequence: CASRRADYERYF.

The V and J genes are TRBV19 and TRBJ1-5; D is ambiguous. The CDR3 runs to 15 residues. V lost 8 bases and J lost 0, with 14 bases in between. CDR1 LNHDA and CDR2 SQIVND come from the germline V gene (reference sequence). CDR3 bases: TGTGCCAGTTCCCTCCGGGATAATAGCAATCAGCCCCAGCATTTT. Its protein is CASSLRDNSNQPQHF.

CDR3 nucleotide sequence: TGTGCCAGCAGCCCACAGGGGGCAGAGGCAGATACGCAGTATTTT. Translating it yields CASSPQGAEADTQYF. The rearrangement uses TRBV11-3 and TRBJ2-3; 9 positions match TRBD1. The CDR3 loop spans 15 amino acids. Germline loops: CDR1 SGHNT, CDR2 YENEEA. The V gene end was trimmed by 5 bases and the J gene end by 4 bases; junction bases not matched to a gene: 7.

The chain couples TRBV9 to TRBJ1-2; tentative D call: TRBD1 (6 bases). The germline gives CDR1 SGDLS, CDR2 YYNGEE. The CDR3 length is 14 residues. V lost 2 bases and J 3 bases, leaving 11 bases between the germline ends. The CDR3: CASSVHRDDYGYTF. CDR3 DNA sequence: TGTGCCAGCAGCGTCCACAGGGATGACTATGGCTACACCTTC.

The CDR3 nucleotides are TGTGCCAGTAGTGTTCAGGAAGTCCACGAGCAGTACTTC. Amino acid sequence: CASSVQEVHEQYF. J is TRBJ2-7 and V is TRBV19; D unresolved. The germline gives CDR1 LNHDA, CDR2 SQIVND (reference sequence). The V gene lost 5 bases and the J gene lost 5 bases, with 13 bases spanning the gap. This CDR3 has 13 amino acids.

The chain carries TRBV6-1 and TRBJ1-2; D uncertain. CDR1 is MNHNS, CDR2 SASEGT, per germline. Trimming removed 3 bases from V and 4 bases from J, with 6 bases in between. This CDR3 is 12 amino acids long. CDR3 region: CASSELSYGYTF. CDR3 sequence (DNA): TGTGCCAGCAGTGAGTTGAGCTATGGCTACACCTTC.

The rearrangement links TRBV7-9 to TRBJ2-3; D is possibly TRBD2 (6 bases). The V end lost 1 base, the J end lost 8 bases, and 16 bases lay between the germline ends. This CDR3 contains 15 residues. CDR1 and CDR2 (germline): SEHNR, FQNEAQ (reference sequence). The CDR3 here is CASSLVGTQGLTQYF. CDR3 sequence (DNA): TGTGCCAGCAGCTTAGTAGGGACTCAAGGCCTTACGCAGTATTTT. The full variable domain, completed using reference TRBV7-9 and TRBJ2-3, is DTGVSQNPRHKITKRGQNVTFRCDPISEHNRLYWYRQTLGQGPEFLTYFQNEAQLEKSRLLSDRFSAERPKGSFSTLEIQRTEQGDSAMYLCASSLVGTQGLTQYFGPGTRLTVL.

Comments on this clone: An end of the junction does not agree with germline; a read error may underlie this. J is TRBJ2-1 and V is TRBV4-3; D not certain. The CDR3 is 15 residues long. CDR1 is LGHNA, CDR2 YSLEER, per germline. The CDR3 spells CASSQGSSSDNEQFF. In nucleotides, the CDR3 is TGCGCCAGCAGCCAAGGATCAAGCTCCGACAATGAGCAGTTCTTC.

The rearrangement uses TRBV4-1 and TRBJ2-1, with TRBD1 matching over 9 bases. Trimming removed 3 bases from V and 5 bases from J; junction bases left unmatched: 5. The CDR3 sequence is 15 residues long. Germline V gene data show CDR1 as MGHRA and CDR2 as YSYEKL. CDR3 in amino acids: CASSQGTGQHNEQFF. In DNA, the CDR3 is TGCGCCAGCAGCCAGGGGACAGGGCAGCACAATGAGCAGTTCTTC.

V usage is TRBV28 and J usage is TRBJ1-1; D perhaps matches TRBD1 (6 bases). Germline V lookup: CDR1 MDHEN, CDR2 SYDVKM. The CDR3 is 15 amino acids. Trimming left V 6 bases short and J 4 bases short, with 18 bases between. CDR3 region: CASSSGQFKSTEAFF. CDR3 bases: TGTGCCAGCAGCTCCGGACAGTTCAAATCCACTGAAGCTTTCTTT.

The rearrangement uses TRBV6-5 and TRBJ2-1; TRBD2 is a possible D gene (5 bases). The CDR3 contains 12 residues. Germline CDR1 and CDR2: MNHEY and SVGAGI. Deletions cut 6 bases from V and 8 bases from J, with 11 bases between. The CDR3, as DNA: TGTGCCAGCAGCACTAGTGGGGATGAGCAGTTCTTC. Its protein product is CASSTSGDEQFF.

The rearrangement joins TRBV18 to TRBJ2-7, with 8 bases aligning to TRBD1. With V trimmed by 2 bases and J by 5 bases, 2 bases remained unmatched. CDR1 and CDR2 (germline): KGHSH, LQKENI. The CDR3 has 13 amino acids. The CDR3 DNA follows: TGTGCCAGCTCACCAGTGACAGGGGACGAGCAGTACTTC. It encodes CASSPVTGDEQYF.

The genes are TRBV6-6 and TRBJ1-5; D not resolved. Germline loops: CDR1 MNHNY, CDR2 SVGAGI (reference sequence). Trimming removed 2 bases from V and 4 bases from J, with 6 bases in between. The CDR3 has 13 amino acids. The CDR3: CASSYNGNQPQHF. DNA for the CDR3: TGTGCCAGCAGTTACAACGGGAATCAGCCCCAGCATTTT.

V usage is TRBV10-1 and J usage is TRBJ1-2; 8 bases map to TRBD1. Germline CDR1 reads WNHNN; CDR2 reads SYGVQD (reference sequence). The V gene end was trimmed by 8 bases and the J gene end by 8 bases; junction bases not matched to a gene: 10. The CDR3 spans 13 residues. The CDR3 region has the DNA TGCGCCAGCTCGGACAGGGAAATATGCGGCTACACCTTC. The encoded protein is CASSDREICGYTF.

The V call is TRBV7-6, the J call TRBJ2-7; 8 nucleotides align to TRBD1. The CDR3 sequence is 14 residues long. Germline CDR1 reads SGHVS; CDR2 reads FNYEAQ. Trimming at V came to 6 bases and at J to 0 bases, leaving 4 bases not matched to a gene. This chain's CDR3 is CASSPQGGSYEQYF. In nucleotides, the CDR3 is TGTGCCAGCAGTCCACAGGGGGGCTCCTACGAGCAGTACTTC. Looking up the rest from reference TRBV7-6 and TRBJ2-7 gives the full variable domain: GAGVSQSPRYKVTKRGQDVALRCDPISGHVSLYWYRQALGQGPEFLTYFNYEAQQDKSGLPNDRFSAERPEGSISTLTIQRTEQRDSAMYRCASSPQGGSYEQYFGPGTRLTVT.

This chain uses TRBV6-5 with TRBJ1-5, with a possible D match to TRBD1 (6 bases). V was pared by 6 bases and J by 0 bases, with 12 bases between. Germline loops: CDR1 MNHEY, CDR2 SVGAGI. This CDR3 is built from 15 residues. The CDR3 DNA follows: TGTGCCAGCAGCCAAGGACAGAATAGCAATCAGCCCCAGCATTTT. This sequence encodes CASSQGQNSNQPQHF.

V and J are TRBV19 and TRBJ2-1, with TRBD1 identical over 7 bases. V was pared by 3 bases and J by 8 bases, with 4 bases of the junction left unmatched. Germline V lookup: CDR1 LNHDA, CDR2 SQIVND (reference sequence). The CDR3 consists of 13 residues. CDR3 DNA: TGTGCCAGTAGTATGACAGGGCTCGATGAGCAGTTCTTC. Its protein is CASSMTGLDEQFF. Based on the CDR3 plus reference TRBV19 and TRBJ2-1, the full variable domain is DGGITQSPKYLFRKEGQNVTLSCEQNLNHDAMYWYRQDPGQGLRLIYYSQIVNDFQKGDIAEGYSVSREKKESFPLTVTSAQKNPTAFYLCASSMTGLDEQFFGPGTRLTVL.

The chain combines TRBV18 with TRBJ2-7; 9 bases align to TRBD1. Germline loops: CDR1 KGHSH, CDR2 LQKENI. V lost 6 bases, J lost 2 bases, and 5 bases stayed unmatched. This CDR3 has 14 amino acids. CDR3 sequence reads: CASSLGQGTYEQYF. CDR3 in DNA: TGTGCCAGCTCCCTTGGACAGGGGACCTACGAGCAGTACTTC.

The chain is built from TRBV27 and TRBJ1-5; 10 nucleotides match TRBD1. V lost 5 bases and J lost 6; bases outside the gene matches: 10. Per the germline V gene, CDR1 is MNHEY and CDR2 is SMNVEV (reference sequence). The CDR3 has 16 amino acids. Here the CDR3 DNA reads TGTGCCAGCAGTCGTACCGGGACAGGGGTTAGTCAGCCCCAGCATTTT. It is translated as CASSRTGTGVSQPQHF.

A word on this clone: One end of the junction fails to match germline, which may point to a read error. The gene calls are TRBV29-1 and TRBJ1-1, with D uncertain. Germline CDR1 and CDR2: SQVTM and ANQGSEA. This CDR3 is built from 14 residues. CDR3 sequence reads: CSVEPTGMNTEDFF. In DNA, the CDR3 is TGCAGCGTTGAACCCACGGGGATGAACACTGAAGATTTCTTT.

The chain recombines TRBV19 with TRBJ2-5, with 7 positions matching TRBD2. Germline V gene data show CDR1 as LNHDA and CDR2 as SQIVND (reference sequence). V lost 3 bases and J lost 4; bases outside the gene matches: 2. The CDR3 spans 13 residues. CDR3 region: CASSMASGETQYF. The CDR3 DNA reads TGTGCCAGTAGTATGGCTAGCGGAGAGACCCAGTACTTC.

The chain employs TRBV11-2 and TRBJ1-5; D might be TRBD1 (5 bases). With 2 bases removed from V and 1 base from J, the gap between germline ends came to 6 bases. Germline CDR1 is SGHAT and CDR2 is FQNNGV. The CDR3 is 14 amino acids. The CDR3 sequence is CASSLQGSNQPQHF. DNA for the CDR3: TGTGCCAGCAGCTTACAGGGAAGCAATCAGCCCCAGCATTTT.